The 2 T cell receptor beta chains below all came from one sample that was sequenced in a study of blood T cell repertoires in COVID-19. Assay: immunoSEQ multiplex PCR; the TCRdb copy retains only in-frame clones and omits some. The sample records 180,000 or so clones, about 90% being singletons. Sequences were obtained from peripheral blood. The receptors derive from a man between 18 and 35 years old with active or convalescent COVID-19.

The chain uses TRBV30 and TRBJ1-6; weak D call: TRBD1 (6 bases). CDR3 length equals 15 residues. Trimming took off 5 bases at V and 6 bases at J, with 17 bases between the two ends. Looked up from germline, CDR1 is GTSNPN and CDR2 is SVGIG (reference sequence). This CDR3 reads CAWAKAGHINSPLHF. CDR3 bases: TGTGCCTGGGCCAAAGCGGGACACATTAATTCACCCCTCCACTTT.

This clone has just a few counts. This rearrangement joins TRBV5-1 to TRBJ2-2, with 10 nucleotides matching TRBD1. Germline lookup yields CDR1 SGHRS and CDR2 YFSETQ. This CDR3 has 16 amino acids. V gave up 0 bases and J gave up 7 bases; unmatched junction bases: 6. CDR3 residues: CASSLDGTGDHGELFF. CDR3 sequence (DNA): TGCGCCAGCAGCTTGGATGGGACAGGGGATCACGGGGAGCTGTTTTTT.